Below, 14 T cell receptor beta chains from the same sample are listed, as sequenced in a study of T cells in Graves' hyperthyroidism and ophthalmopathy. RNA transcripts yielded amplified TCR beta CDR3 regions. The HTBI primer set served for first-round RT-PCR of the TCR CDR3. TCRdb reprocessed the multiplex PCR reads via MiXCR and lists one record per CDR3 protein. The table has about 360,000 distinct CDR3 sequences, approximately 15% seen once. The sequencing sample was made of blood. Receptors originate from a woman aged 18-35 years with Graves' hyperthyroidism that later progressed to Graves' ophthalmopathy.

To note about this clonotype: This may come from a read error, since a much larger clone is one base off. The chain couples TRBV11-2 to TRBJ2-5; possible D gene TRBD2, 5 bases. From germline, CDR1 is SGHAT and CDR2 FQNNGV. There are 15 residues in the CDR3. The CDR3 region has the DNA TGTGCCAGCAGCTTGAAGTATCTAGCCGGAGAGACCCGGTACTTC. Translating it yields CASSLKYLAGETRYF.

This clonotype was found many times. The chain combines TRBV20-1 with TRBJ2-7; 12 bases are shared with TRBD2. V lost 0 bases and J lost 4; bases outside the gene matches: 7. CDR3 length equals 16 residues. From germline, CDR1 is DFQATT and CDR2 SNEGSKA (reference sequence). CDR3 region: CSARDRTSGIVYEQYF. CDR3 nucleotide sequence: TGCAGTGCTAGAGATAGGACTAGCGGGATAGTATACGAGCAGTACTTC.

This clonotype appeared many times. The rearrangement links TRBV6-1 to TRBJ2-1, with 11 bases lining up with TRBD2. With V trimmed by 4 bases and J by 4 bases, 9 bases remained unmatched. CDR3 size: 17 residues. Germline CDR1 is MNHNS and CDR2 is SASEGT. Written as DNA, the CDR3 is TGTGCCAGCAGTGCTCCGCGACTAGCGGGACTATACAATGAGCAGTTCTTC. Protein: CASSAPRLAGLYNEQFF.

The chain carries TRBV7-6 and TRBJ1-4; D uncertain. CDR1 SGHVS and CDR2 FNYEAQ come from the germline V gene. The germline V and J ends were trimmed by 5 bases and 3 bases, with 19 bases remaining between them. The CDR3 has 17 amino acids. The CDR3: CASSVGLIRSPNEKLFF. The CDR3 nucleotides are TGTGCCAGCAGCGTGGGATTAATTCGCTCGCCTAATGAAAAACTGTTTTTT.

The CDR3 nucleotides read TGTGCCAGCAGCGGTACCTATAACTATGGCTACACCTTC. It yields the protein CASSGTYNYGYTF. The V call is TRBV5-8, the J call TRBJ1-2; D is unresolved. The V and J ends lost 4 bases and 1 base respectively, with 8 bases between them. This CDR3 has 13 residues. Germline-derived CDR1 and CDR2 are SGHTS and YDEGEE. Looking up the rest from reference TRBV5-8 and TRBJ1-2 gives the full variable domain: EAGVTQSPTHLIKTRGQQATLRCSPISGHTSVYWYQQALGLGLQFLLWYDEGEERNRGNFPPRFSGRQFPNYSSELNVNALELEDSALYLCASSGTYNYGYTFGSGTRLTVV.

The genes are TRBV7-9 and TRBJ2-7, with 10 nucleotides matching TRBD2. With V trimmed by 1 base and J by 7 bases, 7 bases remained unmatched. Germline V lookup: CDR1 SEHNR, CDR2 FQNEAQ (reference sequence). The CDR3 has 15 amino acids. The CDR3 sequence is CASSLGPAGGREQYF. The DNA for the CDR3 is TGTGCCAGCAGCTTAGGCCCAGCGGGAGGGAGGGAGCAGTACTTC.

This chain connects TRBV29-1 to TRBJ2-7; 8 positions agree with TRBD1. CDR3 size: 14 residues. V shed 0 bases and J 3 bases; nucleotides not matched to a gene: 4. Germline values: CDR1 SQVTM, CDR2 ANQGSEA. The CDR3 bases are TGCAGCGTTGAAGAGAGACAGGGGAACTACGAGCAGTACTTC. Protein sequence: CSVEERQGNYEQYF.

The sample holds a few counts of this clonotype. A read error is possible here, since a much larger clone lies one base away. J is TRBJ2-3 and V is TRBV7-2; maybe TRBD1 (6 bases). CDR1 and CDR2 (germline): SGHTA, FQGNSA. The CDR3 runs 14 residues. The V end was cut by 5 bases, the J end by 2 bases, with 11 bases between. The CDR3 sequence is CASSGGGYTDTQYF. In DNA, the CDR3 is TGTGCCAGCAGCGGGGGCGGATACACAGATACGCAGTATTTT.

The chain combines TRBV10-1 with TRBJ2-2, with a possible D match to TRBD2 (5 bases). Trimming removed 10 bases at V and 7 bases at J, with 16 bases between. Per germline, CDR1 WNHNN and CDR2 SYGVQD (reference sequence). The CDR3 covers 13 residues. The CDR3 region is CATATLDFGELFF. The CDR3 DNA follows: TGCGCCACCGCTACACTGGACTTCGGGGAGCTGTTTTTT.

The V call is TRBV10-2, the J call TRBJ2-2, with D perhaps given as TRBD1 or TRBD2 (5 bases each). V lost 7 bases, J lost 5 bases, and 17 bases lay in between. Germline-derived CDR1 and CDR2 are WSHSY and SAAADI. The CDR3 spans 15 residues. CDR3 amino acids: CASTYGGAWTGELFF. The DNA of the CDR3 is TGCGCCAGCACCTATGGGGGTGCCTGGACCGGGGAGCTGTTTTTT.

Of note for this clonotype: This may arise from a read error, as a much more abundant clone is one base away. The V and J genes are TRBV30 and TRBJ2-7; the match to TRBD2 covers 7 bases. This CDR3 spans 12 amino acids. Germline V lookup: CDR1 GTSNPN, CDR2 SVGIG (reference sequence). CDR3 residues: CAWSREAYEQCF. CDR3 DNA: TGTGCCTGGAGTCGGGAGGCCTACGAGCAGTGCTTC.

The rearrangement joins TRBV20-1 to TRBJ2-5, with 12 bases aligning to TRBD2. CDR1 and CDR2 (germline): DFQATT, SNEGSKA (reference sequence). CDR3 size: 15 residues. The junction had 8 bases not matched to a gene; V was cut back by 4 bases and J by 5 bases. The DNA of the CDR3 is TGCAGTGCTAACCCGACTAGCGGGAGTACTGAGACCCAGTACTTC. Residues: CSANPTSGSTETQYF.

This clonotype has at least ten counts. This sequence joins TRBV11-1 and TRBJ1-6; no reliable D call. This CDR3 region has 15 residues. Per germline, CDR1 SGHAT and CDR2 FQDESV (reference sequence). Between the trimmed V and J ends, which lost 1 base and 9 bases, there was a span of 13 bases. The CDR3 loop reads CASSLDWTPGSPLHF. The DNA for the CDR3 is TGTGCCAGCAGCTTAGATTGGACTCCAGGTTCACCCCTCCACTTT. Full variable domain (missing parts from reference TRBV11-1 and TRBJ1-6): EAEVAQSPRYKITEKSQAVAFWCDPISGHATLYWYRQILGQGPELLVQFQDESVVDDSQLPKDRFSAERLKGVDSTLKIQPAELGDSAMYLCASSLDWTPGSPLHFGNGTRLTVT.

The CDR3 loop is CASIPSGLADTDTQYF. CDR3 DNA: TGTGCCAGCATTCCCTCGGGACTAGCAGACACAGATACGCAGTATTTT. The rearrangement links TRBV6-1 to TRBJ2-3, with 9 bases that match TRBD2. Per germline, CDR1 MNHNS and CDR2 SASEGT. The J segment lost 2 bases and the V segment lost 7 bases, leaving 10 bases of the junction unmatched. This CDR3 contains 16 residues.